This TCR beta chain was retrieved from a study of T cells in Graves' hyperthyroidism and ophthalmopathy. Using RNA transcripts as the source, TCR beta CDR3 regions were amplified. In the first-round RT-PCR of the TCR CDR3, the HTBI primer set was used. In TCRdb, the multiplex PCR reads were re-called with MiXCR into one record per CDR3 protein. The sample has hundreds of thousands of distinct CDR3 sequences; about 15% are singletons. There are many counts of this clonotype. Sequenced input: blood. The sequence came from a woman aged 50 to 60 with Graves' ophthalmopathy.

This CDR3 reads CASSSLRDRPRNEQFF. The CDR3 DNA sequence: TGTGCCAGCAGCTCCCTGAGGGACCGCCCTCGAAATGAGCAGTTCTTC. The chain recombines TRBV7-3 with TRBJ2-1; the D gene could be TRBD1 or TRBD2 (5 bases each). Deletions cut 4 bases from V and 7 bases from J, with 20 bases between. CDR3 length: 16 amino acids. Germline V gene sequence: CDR1 SGHTA, CDR2 FQGTGA.